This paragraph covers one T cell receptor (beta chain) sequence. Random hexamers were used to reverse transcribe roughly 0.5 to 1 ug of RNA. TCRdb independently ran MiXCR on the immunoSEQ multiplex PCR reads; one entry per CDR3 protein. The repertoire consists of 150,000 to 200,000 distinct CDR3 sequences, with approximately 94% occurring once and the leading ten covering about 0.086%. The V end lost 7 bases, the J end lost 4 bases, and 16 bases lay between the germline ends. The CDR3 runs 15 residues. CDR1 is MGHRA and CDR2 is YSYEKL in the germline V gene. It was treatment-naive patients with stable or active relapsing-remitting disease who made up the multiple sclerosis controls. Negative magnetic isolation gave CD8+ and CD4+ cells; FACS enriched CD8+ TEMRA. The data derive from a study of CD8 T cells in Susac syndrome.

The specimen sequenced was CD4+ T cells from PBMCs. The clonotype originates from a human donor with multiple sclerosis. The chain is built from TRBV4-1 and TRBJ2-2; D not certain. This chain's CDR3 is CASTSRGGGTGELFF. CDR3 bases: TGCGCCAGCACCAGTCGAGGCGGCGGCACCGGGGAGCTGTTTTTT.